This T cell receptor (beta chain) stems from a study of blood T cell repertoires in COVID-19. Study-level information: COVID-19 samples, acute and convalescent, were from the United States, Italy and Spain. PBMCs, B-cell-depleted T cells, or T cells were the source of the cDNA or gDNA that made up the material.

Sequenced by immunoSEQ multiplex PCR; TCRdb stores in-frame clones only, minus some. The data hold under 250,000 clones, with around 88% observed a single time. This CDR3 spans 16 amino acids. V lost 5 bases to trimming and J lost 8 bases; unmatched junction nucleotides: 12. The germline CDR1 and CDR2 sequences are PRHDT and FYEKMQ (reference sequence). Patients from Seattle were sampled longitudinally, starting during active infection. The genes are TRBV13 and TRBJ2-1; 10 nucleotides line up with TRBD2. The sequenced sample consisted of peripheral blood. The TCR sequence derives from a woman between 25 and 40 years old with COVID-19, enrolled during active disease. The CDR3 DNA reads as TGTGCCAGCAGCCCCATTCTAGCGGGAGTTAGCCATGAGCAGTTCTTC. It yields the protein CASSPILAGVSHEQFF.